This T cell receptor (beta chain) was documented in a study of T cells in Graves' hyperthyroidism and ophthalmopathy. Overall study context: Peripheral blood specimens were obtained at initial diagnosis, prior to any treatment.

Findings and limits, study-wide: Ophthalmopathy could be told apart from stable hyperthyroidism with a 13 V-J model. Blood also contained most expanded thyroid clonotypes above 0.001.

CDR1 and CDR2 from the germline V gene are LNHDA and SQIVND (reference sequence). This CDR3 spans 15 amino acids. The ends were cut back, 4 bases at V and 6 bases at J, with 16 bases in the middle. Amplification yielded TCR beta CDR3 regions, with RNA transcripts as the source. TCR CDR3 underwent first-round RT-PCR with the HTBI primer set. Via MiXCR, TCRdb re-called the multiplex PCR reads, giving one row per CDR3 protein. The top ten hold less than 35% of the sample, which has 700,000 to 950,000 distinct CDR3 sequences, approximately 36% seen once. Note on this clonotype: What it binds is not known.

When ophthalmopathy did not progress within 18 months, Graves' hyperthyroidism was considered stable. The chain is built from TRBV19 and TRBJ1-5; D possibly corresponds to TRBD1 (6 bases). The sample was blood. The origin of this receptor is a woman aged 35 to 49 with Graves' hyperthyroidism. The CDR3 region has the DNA TGTGCCAGTAGTACGACAGGTTCCAGGGCTCAGCCCCAGCATTTT. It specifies CASSTTGSRAQPQHF.